This paragraph reports one T cell receptor (beta chain). Generated by immunoSEQ multiplex PCR, the TCRdb table keeps only in-frame clones and is missing some. The sample consists of about 70,000 clones, less than 95% of them appearing once. This record belongs to a study of T cell responses to AZD1222 COVID-19 vaccine. V was clipped by 4 bases and J by 2 bases, with 15 bases between them. This CDR3 is built from 15 residues. Germline values: CDR1 SQVTM, CDR2 ANQGSEA. The specimen was peripheral blood, collected 28 days after the second AZD1222 dose. This sequence joins TRBV29-1 and TRBJ1-5; D call uncertain. The receptor was isolated from an adult who received the AZD1222 COVID-19 vaccine. The CDR3 here is CSVAEGFIGNQPQHF. The CDR3 nucleotides are TGCAGCGTTGCGGAGGGTTTTATCGGCAATCAGCCCCAGCATTTT.